Presented here are 24 T cell receptor beta chains from one specimen sequenced in a study of T cell repertoires in cytomegalovirus infection. The antigens for these receptors are not known. TCRdb redid the calling of the reads with MiXCR, one entry per CDR3 protein. The sample shows fewer than 900,000 distinct CDR3 sequences, almost 30% of them seen only once. The material was cultured CD8+ T cells from PBMCs, obtained from culture after CMV antigen stimulation. The source of these receptors is a human donor in good health (CMV status not recorded). Some clones in this sample may be carry-over from other donors' samples.

V is TRBV27 and J is TRBJ2-2; D may be TRBD2 (6 bases). V was trimmed by 5 bases and J by 0 bases, leaving 13 bases between them. This CDR3 has 16 residues. Germline V gene lookup returns CDR1 MNHEY and CDR2 SMNVEV (reference sequence). The DNA of the CDR3 is TGTGCCAGCAGTCTAGACGGGGGACCGAACACCGGGGAGCTGTTTTTT. Its protein is CASSLDGGPNTGELFF.

This clonotype appeared a few times. The rearrangement joins TRBV5-6 to TRBJ1-6; the match to TRBD1 covers 9 bases. CDR1 is SGHDT, CDR2 YYEEEE, per germline. The CDR3 covers 15 residues. V lost 6 bases and J lost 7; bases outside the gene matches: 8. The CDR3, as DNA: TGTGCCAGCACCCCGGTCGGACAGGGGAATTCACCCCTCCACTTT. Residues: CASTPVGQGNSPLHF.

The chain links TRBV7-2 to TRBJ2-4, with no clear D. CDR3 length: 14 residues. In germline, CDR1 is SGHTA, CDR2 FQGNSA. V lost 6 bases to trimming and J lost 0 bases, with 9 bases between them. The DNA for the CDR3 is TGTGCCAGCAGATCTCCCGAAGCCAAAAACATTCAGTACTTC. Residues: CASRSPEAKNIQYF.

The chain employs TRBV7-8 and TRBJ2-1, with TRBD2 identical over 15 bases. Germline CDR1 is SGHVS and CDR2 is FQNEAQ. The J segment lost 8 bases and the V segment lost 3 bases, leaving 5 bases of the junction unmatched. This CDR3 contains 16 residues. CDR3 DNA: TGTGCCAGCAGCTTCTGGACTAGCGGGGGGGAGGATGAGCAGTTCTTC. It translates to CASSFWTSGGEDEQFF. Supplemented by reference TRBV7-8 and TRBJ2-1, the full variable domain reads GAGVSQSPRYKVAKRGQDVALRCDPISGHVSLFWYQQALGQGPEFLTYFQNEAQLDKSGLPSDRFFAERPEGSVSTLKIQRTQQEDSAVYLCASSFWTSGGEDEQFFGPGTRLTVL.

Notes on this clonotype: A much larger clone differs from this one at a single base, so this may be a read error. The J gene is TRBJ2-5, the V gene TRBV7-6; unclear D gene. Germline-derived CDR1 and CDR2 are SGHVS and FNYEAQ. This CDR3 has 15 residues. The CDR3 sequence is CVSSLLLSNQETQYF. CDR3 sequence (DNA): TGTGTCAGCAGCTTACTTTTGTCCAACCAAGAGACCCAGTACTTC.

This clonotype was counted between two and nine times. The chain is built from TRBV5-1 and TRBJ2-1; D is ambiguous. V lost 3 bases to trimming and J lost 9 bases, with 13 bases between them. This CDR3 spans 13 amino acids. Germline V gene sequence: CDR1 SGHRS, CDR2 YFSETQ. The CDR3 spells CASSSYSNSEQFF. The CDR3 region has the DNA TGCGCCAGCAGCTCTTACTCCAACAGTGAGCAGTTCTTC.

The rearrangement uses TRBV6-5 and TRBJ2-1; 9 bases are shared with TRBD2. The CDR3 has 15 amino acids. The V segment lost 6 bases and the J segment 7 bases; nucleotides outside the gene matches: 10. Germline CDR1 MNHEY, CDR2 SVGAGI. As DNA, the CDR3 is TGTGCCAGCAGCCTTAGCGGGGGCCCCGTGAATGAGCAGTTCTTC. Its translation: CASSLSGGPVNEQFF.

This clonotype was observed many times. V and J are TRBV6-5 and TRBJ1-2; 10 bases map to TRBD1. The CDR3 covers 15 residues. V dropped 1 base and J dropped 4; count of bases not matched to a gene: 3. Germline CDR1 is MNHEY and CDR2 is SVGAGI. The CDR3 nucleotides read TGTGCCAGCAGTTACTGGGACAGGGGTACCTATGGCTACACCTTC. Translation: CASSYWDRGTYGYTF.

The V gene is TRBV2, the J gene TRBJ1-6, with D perhaps matching TRBD1 (5 bases). V shed 7 bases and J shed 9 bases, with 19 bases lying between them. This CDR3 comprises 15 residues. CDR1 and CDR2 (germline): SNHLY, FYNNEI. CDR3 coding DNA: TGTGCCAGCACCGAAGGAGGGACTCGGGGTTCACCCCTCCACTTT. It translates to CASTEGGTRGSPLHF.

V is TRBV3-1 and J is TRBJ2-3; D might be TRBD2 (6 bases). Germline V gene sequence: CDR1 LGHDT, CDR2 YNNKEL (reference sequence). CDR3 length: 15 amino acids. V lost 5 bases to trimming and J lost 0 bases, with 12 bases between them. Written as DNA, the CDR3 is TGTGCCAGCAGCAGGGCTAGCGCGAGCACAGATACGCAGTATTTT. It is translated as CASSRASASTDTQYF.

The table lists this clonotype with a few counts. The V call is TRBV2, the J call TRBJ2-7; D not resolved. In germline, CDR1 is SNHLY, CDR2 FYNNEI. Trimming took off 5 bases at V and 3 bases at J, with 17 bases between the two ends. The CDR3 sequence is 15 residues long. This CDR3 reads CASSFLPSPDYEQYF. The CDR3 DNA reads TGTGCCAGCAGTTTTCTCCCCTCCCCTGACTACGAGCAGTACTTC.

The chain carries TRBV7-9 and TRBJ2-5, with D tentatively TRBD2 (6 bases). V lost 3 bases to trimming and J lost 2 bases, with 10 bases between them. The CDR3 has 14 residues. Germline V CDR1 and CDR2: SEHNR, FQNEAQ (reference sequence). The CDR3 reads CASSFWDWQETQYF. CDR3 bases: TGTGCCAGCAGCTTCTGGGACTGGCAAGAGACCCAGTACTTC. The full variable domain, with the rest looked up from reference TRBV7-9 and TRBJ2-5, is DTGVSQNPRHKITKRGQNVTFRCDPISEHNRLYWYRQTLGQGPEFLTYFQNEAQLEKSRLLSDRFSAERPKGSFSTLEIQRTEQGDSAMYLCASSFWDWQETQYFGPGTRLLVL.

The CDR3 loop reads CASSLVLRTEANYGYTF. DNA for the CDR3: TGTGCCAGCAGCTTAGTGTTACGGACAGAGGCTAACTATGGCTACACCTTC. The chain has TRBV7-9 and TRBJ1-2; TRBD1 is a possible D gene (6 bases). This CDR3 is built from 17 residues. CDR1 SEHNR and CDR2 FQNEAQ come from the germline V gene (reference sequence). Trimming took off 1 base at V and 0 bases at J, with 15 bases between the two ends.

This clonotype was counted a few times. The J gene is TRBJ2-1, the V gene TRBV12-3 or TRBV12-4, with 9 bases matching TRBD2. CDR3 size: 13 residues. The J segment lost 9 bases and the V segment lost 3 bases, leaving 3 bases of the junction unmatched. CDR3 amino acids: CASSFGLAIEQFF. CDR3 DNA sequence: TGTGCCAGCAGTTTCGGACTAGCGATTGAGCAGTTCTTC.

This clonotype occurred a few times. The rearrangement links TRBV12-3 or TRBV12-4 to TRBJ2-7, with TRBD1 matching over 8 bases. V lost 7 bases to trimming and J lost 1 base; unmatched junction nucleotides: 6. The CDR3 loop spans 14 amino acids. The CDR3 sequence: CASTNGQGSYEQYF. CDR3 in DNA: TGTGCCAGCACCAATGGACAGGGATCCTACGAGCAGTACTTC.

This chain uses TRBV19 with TRBJ1-1; tentative D call: TRBD1 (5 bases). The CDR3 is 11 amino acids. Between the trimmed V and J ends, which lost 7 bases and 6 bases, there was a span of 9 bases. Germline CDR1 and CDR2: LNHDA and SQIVND (reference sequence). The CDR3 is CASNPGSEAFF. Written as DNA, the CDR3 is TGTGCCAGTAACCCAGGGTCTGAAGCTTTCTTT. The full variable domain, rest sourced from reference TRBV19 and TRBJ1-1, is DGGITQSPKYLFRKEGQNVTLSCEQNLNHDAMYWYRQDPGQGLRLIYYSQIVNDFQKGDIAEGYSVSREKKESFPLTVTSAQKNPTAFYLCASNPGSEAFFGQGTRLTVV.

The rearrangement uses TRBV27 and TRBJ1-2; D not certain. Germline V gene lookup returns CDR1 MNHEY and CDR2 SMNVEV (reference sequence). V lost 5 bases and J 8 bases, leaving 12 bases between the germline ends. The CDR3 runs 12 residues. CDR3 residues: CASSGGDRGYTF. The CDR3 coding sequence is TGTGCCAGCAGTGGAGGCGATCGGGGCTACACCTTC.

The chain combines TRBV6-2 or TRBV6-3 with TRBJ2-1; D not resolved. Germline CDR1 and CDR2: MNHEY and SVGEGT. Deletions cut 4 bases from V and 8 bases from J, with 9 bases between. This CDR3 is 12 amino acids long. The CDR3 is CASSSKVDEQFF. As DNA, the CDR3 is TGTGCCAGCAGTTCGAAAGTAGATGAGCAGTTCTTC.

This clonotype turned up a few times. This sequence joins TRBV7-6 and TRBJ1-2; 7 bases are shared with TRBD1. V lost 5 bases, J lost 4 bases, and 10 bases stayed unmatched. CDR3 length: 15 amino acids. Germline V gives CDR1 SGHVS, CDR2 FNYEAQ. The CDR3 region has the DNA TGTGCCAGCAGCCCAGGGGGGGGCTGGGGCTATGGCTACACCTTC. Its translation: CASSPGGGWGYGYTF.

This clonotype was counted only a few times. V gene TRBV12-3 or TRBV12-4 combines with J gene TRBJ1-1; 7 nucleotides line up with TRBD1. This CDR3 is built from 13 residues. V lost 8 bases and J lost 4; bases outside the gene matches: 7. The CDR3: CASLKGAGTEAFF. The CDR3 DNA sequence: TGTGCCAGCCTAAAGGGGGCGGGCACTGAAGCTTTCTTT.

The J gene is TRBJ2-1, the V gene TRBV7-3, with D perhaps TRBD1 or TRBD2 (6 bases each). CDR3 length: 14 amino acids. CDR1 and CDR2 (germline): SGHTA, FQGTGA. The V and J ends lost 2 bases and 5 bases respectively, with 10 bases between them. The chain's CDR3 is CASSLGGPDNEQFF. The DNA of the CDR3 is TGTGCCAGCAGCTTAGGGGGGCCCGACAATGAGCAGTTCTTC.

There are a few counts of this clonotype. V gene TRBV15 combines with J gene TRBJ2-1; a possible D gene is TRBD1 (6 bases). CDR1 and CDR2 (germline): LNHNV, YYDKDF (reference sequence). The V end was cut by 3 bases, the J end by 3 bases, with 6 bases between. The CDR3 consists of 13 residues. The CDR3 protein is CATSRTGYNEQFF. CDR3 nucleotide sequence: TGTGCCACCAGCAGGACAGGCTACAATGAGCAGTTCTTC.

This clonotype was seen more than once but under ten times. The chain uses TRBV25-1 and TRBJ2-5; D unclear. V was pared by 5 bases and J by 0 bases, with 4 bases between. The CDR3 totals 12 residues. The germline V gene encodes CDR1 MGHDK and CDR2 SYGVNS. CDR3 bases: TGTGCCAGCAGTCACCACCAAGAGACCCAGTACTTC. Translated, it gives CASSHHQETQYF.

This clonotype showed up many times. This chain joins TRBV7-2 and TRBJ2-3; the match to TRBD2 covers 15 bases. This CDR3 comprises 17 residues. Germline-derived CDR1 and CDR2 are SGHTA and FQGNSA. J gave up 6 bases and V 5 bases, and 9 bases lay outside the gene matches. CDR3 residues: CASSPTGTSGGMDTQYF. The CDR3 nucleotides read TGTGCCAGCAGCCCGACCGGGACTAGCGGGGGGATGGATACGCAGTATTTT.